This T cell receptor beta chain was found in a study of blood T cell repertoires in COVID-19 (dated by TCRdb to about 2020). With regard to the full study: Collaborator samples came from the United States, Italy and Spain and covered acute and convalescent phases of COVID-19. The dataset comprised deeply sampled blood TCRbeta repertoires from subjects exposed to, actively infected with, or recovered from COVID-19. A freely available public database, intended as a resource for researchers studying the immune response to SARS-CoV-2, is where the repertoires were released. A de-identified subject ID, COVID-19 status, age in years and sex were almost always included in the sample metadata. HLA class I and class II types, where available, came from metadata supplied by the sample provider rather than from assay-based typing. The samples were drawn from two sources: the first 160 participants of the ongoing ImmuneRACE study, and 950 to 1,500 subjects contributed by 6 global collaborators. The material from the prospective study consisted of cDNA or gDNA derived from T cells, B-cell-depleted T cells, or PBMCs.

TCRbeta CDR3 regions were amplified from genomic DNA using the immunoSEQ Assay, a bias-controlled multiplex PCR. In the original analysis: Within the assay, amplification of reference gene primers was used to estimate how many nucleated cells each sample contained. To quantify the absolute abundance of each unique TCRbeta CDR3 rearrangement, sequence reads were collapsed and filtered. For each sample, productive Simpson clonality was calculated by taking the square root of Simpson's diversity index across productive rearrangements. TCRdb re-hosts the immuneACCESS table, in-frame sequences only. Its copies lack some clones; in the studies checked, an unresolved V gene accounts for under half of them, and the cause for the rest is not known. That table furnishes V, J and clone size, whereas the DNA furnished D and trimming. Recorded for this sample are 60,000 to 80,000 clones; roughly nine tenths of them occurred a single time. The ten top clones hold over 15% of the sample.

What the work shows at the level of the full study, not this receptor alone: Clinical and demographic metadata were provided uncurated, with the amount varying by source and participant.

At one collaborating source in Seattle, patients were enrolled during active infection and were followed longitudinally through the course of disease. Each collaborating institution followed its own protocols to collect whole blood in K2EDTA tubes. Collaborator samples were shipped for TCRbeta analysis as frozen whole blood, isolated PBMCs, or DNA extracted from either sample type. Concerning this clone: There is no known antigen for this receptor. No quality values exist for individual bases; no much larger clone is one base distant.

CDR1 and CDR2 are drawn from the germline V gene: SGHAT, FQNNGV. Relative to germline, V is missing 5 bases and J is missing 3 bases, with 6 bases of the junction outside any gene match. Taken from cysteine to phenylalanine, the CDR3 has 14 residues. The entry retains the CDR3 DNA only, 42 bases that are in frame from base 1. Sequenced: peripheral blood. Recombination joined TRBV11-2 with TRBJ1-2, with TRBD1 matching 7 junction bases. The sequence was collected from an older woman with COVID-19, enrolled during active disease. The CDR3 region has the sequence CASSPTGTDYGYTF. The bases read TGTGCCAGCAGCCCGACAGGGACCGACTATGGCTACACCTTC.